The entry below gives a single T cell receptor beta chain sequence along with its context. The data originate from a study of OX40 agonist ivuxolimab in advanced cancers. As for the study in general: In this cohort, patients received ivuxolimab, an agonistic anti-OX40 (CD134) antibody. A history of anti-PD-1, anti-PD-L1 or anti-CTLA-4 therapy was acceptable, and about 40% had some.

If patients had autoimmune disease history or systemic immunosuppression, they were excluded. Germline V gene sequence: CDR1 SGHRS, CDR2 YFSETQ. The CDR3 has 14 residues. V gave up 4 bases and J gave up 5 bases, with 15 bases separating them. TCRdb's table, derived via immunoSEQ multiplex PCR, lists solely in-frame clones and lacks some. The repertoire holds over 80,000 clones, with 80% to 90% as singletons. This receptor was obtained from an adult with an advanced solid tumor such as melanoma, head and neck, liver or kidney cancer. The chain combines TRBV5-1 with TRBJ1-2; a weak D match, TRBD1 (5 bases). The sample in question was CD4+ or CD8+ T cells sorted from blood, obtained in a trial of the OX40 agonist ivuxolimab. For the CDR3, the DNA is TGCGCCAGCAGCACGGGGACGGACGCTTATGGCTACACCTTC. This translates into CASSTGTDAYGYTF.